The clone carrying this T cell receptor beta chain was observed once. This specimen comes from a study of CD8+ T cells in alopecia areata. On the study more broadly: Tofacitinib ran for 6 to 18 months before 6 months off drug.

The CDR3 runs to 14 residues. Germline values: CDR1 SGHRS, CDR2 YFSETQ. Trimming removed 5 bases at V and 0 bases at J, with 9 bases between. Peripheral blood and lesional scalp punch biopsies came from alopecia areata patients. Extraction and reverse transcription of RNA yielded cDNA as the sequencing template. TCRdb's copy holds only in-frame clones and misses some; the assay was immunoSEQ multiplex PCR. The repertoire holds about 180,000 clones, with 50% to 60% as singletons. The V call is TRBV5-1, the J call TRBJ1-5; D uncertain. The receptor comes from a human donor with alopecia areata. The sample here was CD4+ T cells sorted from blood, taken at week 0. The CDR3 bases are TGCGCCAGCAGTCTAGGGAGTAGCAATCAGCCCCAGCATTTT. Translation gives CASSLGSSNQPQHF.